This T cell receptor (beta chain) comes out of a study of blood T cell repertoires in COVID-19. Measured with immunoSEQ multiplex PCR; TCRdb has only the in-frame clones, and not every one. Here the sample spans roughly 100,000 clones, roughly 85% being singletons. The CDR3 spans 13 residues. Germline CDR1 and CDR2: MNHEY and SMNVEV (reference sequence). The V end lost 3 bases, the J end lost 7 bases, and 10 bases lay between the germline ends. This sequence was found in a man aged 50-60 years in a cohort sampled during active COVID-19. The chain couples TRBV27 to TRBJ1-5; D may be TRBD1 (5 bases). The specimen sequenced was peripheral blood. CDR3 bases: TGTGCCAGCAGTTTCGGGGGGTTGCAGCCCCAGCATTTT. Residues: CASSFGGLQPQHF.